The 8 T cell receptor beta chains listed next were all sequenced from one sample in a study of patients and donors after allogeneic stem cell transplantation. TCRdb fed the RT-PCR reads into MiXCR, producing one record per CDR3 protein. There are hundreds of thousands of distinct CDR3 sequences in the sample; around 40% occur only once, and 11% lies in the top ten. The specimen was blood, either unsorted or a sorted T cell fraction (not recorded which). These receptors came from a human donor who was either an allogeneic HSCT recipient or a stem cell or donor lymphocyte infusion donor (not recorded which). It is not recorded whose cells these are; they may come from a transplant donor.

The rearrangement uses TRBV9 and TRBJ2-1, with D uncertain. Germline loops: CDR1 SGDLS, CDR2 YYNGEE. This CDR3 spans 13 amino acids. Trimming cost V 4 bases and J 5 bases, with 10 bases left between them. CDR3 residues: CASSKNRNNEQFF. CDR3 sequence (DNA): TGTGCCAGCAGCAAGAACAGAAACAATGAGCAGTTCTTC.

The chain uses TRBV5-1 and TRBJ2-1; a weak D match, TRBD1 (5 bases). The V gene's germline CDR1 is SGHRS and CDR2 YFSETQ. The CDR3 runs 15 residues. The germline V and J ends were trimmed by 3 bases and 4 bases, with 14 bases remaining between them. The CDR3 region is CASSWSRTQYNEQFF. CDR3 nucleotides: TGCGCCAGCAGCTGGTCACGGACACAATACAATGAGCAGTTCTTC.

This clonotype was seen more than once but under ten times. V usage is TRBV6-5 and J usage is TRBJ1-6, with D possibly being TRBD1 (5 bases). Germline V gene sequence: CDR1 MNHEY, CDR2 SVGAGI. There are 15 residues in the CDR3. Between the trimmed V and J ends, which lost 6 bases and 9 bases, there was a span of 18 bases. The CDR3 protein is CASSRGGVAASPLHF. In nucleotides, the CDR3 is TGTGCCAGCAGCCGTGGGGGAGTAGCCGCTTCACCCCTCCACTTT.

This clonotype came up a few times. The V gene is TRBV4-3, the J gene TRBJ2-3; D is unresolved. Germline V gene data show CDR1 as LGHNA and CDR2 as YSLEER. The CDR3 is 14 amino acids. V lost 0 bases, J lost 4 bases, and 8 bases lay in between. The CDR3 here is CASSQEYWADTQYF. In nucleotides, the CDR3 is TGCGCCAGCAGCCAAGAATACTGGGCAGATACGCAGTATTTT.

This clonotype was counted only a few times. CDR3: CASSLRQGHGYTF. The DNA for the CDR3 is TGTGCCAGCAGTTTAAGACAGGGGCATGGCTACACCTTC. The chain combines TRBV27 with TRBJ1-2, with 8 nucleotides matching TRBD1. CDR1 is MNHEY, CDR2 SMNVEV, per germline (reference sequence). V shed 2 bases and J 6 bases; nucleotides not matched to a gene: 2. The CDR3 is 13 amino acids.

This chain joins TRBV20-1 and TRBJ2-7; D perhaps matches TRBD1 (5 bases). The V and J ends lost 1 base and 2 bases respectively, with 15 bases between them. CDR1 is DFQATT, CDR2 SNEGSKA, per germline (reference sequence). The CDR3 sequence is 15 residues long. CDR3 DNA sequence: TGCAGTGCTAGAGCATTTCTGAGCAGGGCCTACGAGCAGTACTTC. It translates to CSARAFLSRAYEQYF.

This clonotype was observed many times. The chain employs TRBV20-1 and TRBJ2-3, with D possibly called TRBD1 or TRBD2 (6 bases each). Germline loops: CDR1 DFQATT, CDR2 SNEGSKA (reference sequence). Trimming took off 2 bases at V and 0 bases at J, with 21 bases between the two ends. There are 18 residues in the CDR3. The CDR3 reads CSARPRPGGGISTDTQYF. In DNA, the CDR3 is TGCAGTGCTAGACCCCGGCCCGGAGGGGGGATTAGCACAGATACGCAGTATTTT.

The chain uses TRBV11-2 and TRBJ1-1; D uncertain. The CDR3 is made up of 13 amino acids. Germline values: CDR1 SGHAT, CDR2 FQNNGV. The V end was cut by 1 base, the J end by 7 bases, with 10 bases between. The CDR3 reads CASSLGAVGEAFF. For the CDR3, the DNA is TGTGCCAGCAGCTTAGGTGCCGTCGGTGAAGCTTTCTTT.